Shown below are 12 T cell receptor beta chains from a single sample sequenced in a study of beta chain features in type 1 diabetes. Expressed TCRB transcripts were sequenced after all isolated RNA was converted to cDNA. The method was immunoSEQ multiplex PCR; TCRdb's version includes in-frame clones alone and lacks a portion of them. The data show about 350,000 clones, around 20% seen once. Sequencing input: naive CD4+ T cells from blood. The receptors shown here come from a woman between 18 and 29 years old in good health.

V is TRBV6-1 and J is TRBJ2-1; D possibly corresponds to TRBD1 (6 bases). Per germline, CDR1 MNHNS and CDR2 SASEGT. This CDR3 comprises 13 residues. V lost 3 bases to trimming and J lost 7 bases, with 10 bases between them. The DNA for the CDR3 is TGTGCCAGCAGTGAGTGGACAGTAAATGAGCAGTTCTTC. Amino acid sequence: CASSEWTVNEQFF.

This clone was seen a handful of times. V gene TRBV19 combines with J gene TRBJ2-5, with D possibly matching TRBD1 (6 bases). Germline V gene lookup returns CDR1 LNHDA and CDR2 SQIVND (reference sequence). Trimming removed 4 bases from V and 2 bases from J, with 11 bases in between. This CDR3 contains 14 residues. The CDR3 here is CASSSWTEQETQYF. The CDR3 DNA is TGTGCCAGTAGTAGTTGGACAGAGCAAGAGACCCAGTACTTC. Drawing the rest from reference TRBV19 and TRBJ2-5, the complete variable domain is DGGITQSPKYLFRKEGQNVTLSCEQNLNHDAMYWYRQDPGQGLRLIYYSQIVNDFQKGDIAEGYSVSREKKESFPLTVTSAQKNPTAFYLCASSSWTEQETQYFGPGTRLLVL.

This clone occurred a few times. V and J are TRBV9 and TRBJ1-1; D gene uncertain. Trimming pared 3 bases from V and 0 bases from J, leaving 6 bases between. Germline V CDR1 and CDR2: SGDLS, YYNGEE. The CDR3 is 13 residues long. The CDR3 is CASSARLNTEAFF. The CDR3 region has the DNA TGTGCCAGCAGCGCCAGGTTGAACACTGAAGCTTTCTTT.

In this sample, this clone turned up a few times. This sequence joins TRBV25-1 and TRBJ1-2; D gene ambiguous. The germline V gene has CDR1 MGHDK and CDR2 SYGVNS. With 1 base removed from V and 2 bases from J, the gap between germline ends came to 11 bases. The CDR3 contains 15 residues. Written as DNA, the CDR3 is TGTGCCAGCAGTGAATTTGGCAGTCAGAACTATGGCTACACCTTC. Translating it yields CASSEFGSQNYGYTF.

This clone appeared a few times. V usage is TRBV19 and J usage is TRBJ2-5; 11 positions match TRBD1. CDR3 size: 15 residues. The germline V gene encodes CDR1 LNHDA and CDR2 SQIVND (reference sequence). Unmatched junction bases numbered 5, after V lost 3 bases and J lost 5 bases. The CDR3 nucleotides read TGTGCCAGTAGTATCGGGACAGGGGGTACGGAGACCCAGTACTTC. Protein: CASSIGTGGTETQYF.

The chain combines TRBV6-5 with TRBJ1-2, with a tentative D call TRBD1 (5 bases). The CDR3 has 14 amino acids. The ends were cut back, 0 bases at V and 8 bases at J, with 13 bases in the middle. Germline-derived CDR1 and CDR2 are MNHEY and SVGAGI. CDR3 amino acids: CASSYSGQAQGYTF. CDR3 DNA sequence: TGTGCCAGCAGTTACTCGGGGCAGGCTCAAGGCTACACCTTC.

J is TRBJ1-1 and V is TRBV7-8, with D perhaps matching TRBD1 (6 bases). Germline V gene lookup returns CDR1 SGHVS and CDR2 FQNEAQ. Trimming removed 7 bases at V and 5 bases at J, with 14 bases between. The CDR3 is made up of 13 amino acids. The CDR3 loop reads CASNLQGGTEAFF. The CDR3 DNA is TGTGCCAGCAACCTACAGGGTGGAACTGAAGCTTTCTTT.

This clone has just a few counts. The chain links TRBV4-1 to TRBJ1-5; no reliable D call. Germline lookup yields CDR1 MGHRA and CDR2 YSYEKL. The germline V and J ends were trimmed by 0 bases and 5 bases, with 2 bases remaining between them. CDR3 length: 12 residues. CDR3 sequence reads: CASSQDDQPQHF. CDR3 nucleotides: TGCGCCAGCAGCCAAGACGATCAGCCCCAGCATTTT.

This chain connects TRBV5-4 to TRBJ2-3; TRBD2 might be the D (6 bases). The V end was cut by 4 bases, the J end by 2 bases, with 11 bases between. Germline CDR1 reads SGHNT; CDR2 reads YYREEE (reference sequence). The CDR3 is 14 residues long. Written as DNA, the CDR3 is TGTGCCAGCAGCCCGGGACTTACCACAGATACGCAGTATTTT. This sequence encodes CASSPGLTTDTQYF. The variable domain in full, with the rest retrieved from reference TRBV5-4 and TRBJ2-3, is ETGVTQSPTHLIKTRGQQVTLRCSSQSGHNTVSWYQQALGQGPQFIFQYYREEENGRGNFPPRFSGLQFPNYSSELNVNALELDDSALYLCASSPGLTTDTQYFGPGTRLTVL.

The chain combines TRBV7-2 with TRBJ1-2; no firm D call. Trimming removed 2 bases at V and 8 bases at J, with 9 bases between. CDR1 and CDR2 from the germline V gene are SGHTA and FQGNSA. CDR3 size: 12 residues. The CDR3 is CASSLSPGGYTF. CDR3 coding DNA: TGTGCCAGCAGCTTAAGCCCGGGAGGCTACACCTTC.

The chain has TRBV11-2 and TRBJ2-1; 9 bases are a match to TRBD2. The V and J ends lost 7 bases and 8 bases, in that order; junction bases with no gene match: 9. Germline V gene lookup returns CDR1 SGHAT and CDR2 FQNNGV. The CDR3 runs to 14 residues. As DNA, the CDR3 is TGTGCCAGCACCATGGGACTAGCCCTCGATGAGCAGTTCTTC. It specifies CASTMGLALDEQFF.

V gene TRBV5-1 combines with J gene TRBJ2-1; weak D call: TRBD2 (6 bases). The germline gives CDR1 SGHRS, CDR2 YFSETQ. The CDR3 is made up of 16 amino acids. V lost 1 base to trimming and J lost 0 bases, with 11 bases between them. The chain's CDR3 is CASSLWGDSSYNEQFF. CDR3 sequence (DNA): TGCGCCAGCAGCTTGTGGGGGGACTCCTCCTACAATGAGCAGTTCTTC.